These 23 T cell receptor beta chains were all obtained from the same sample, sequenced in a study of CD8 T cells in Susac syndrome. About 0.45 to 1 ug RNA was reverse transcribed with random hexamers. MiXCR, run by TCRdb on the immunoSEQ multiplex PCR reads, gives a single entry per CDR3 protein. The sample has roughly 120,000 distinct CDR3 sequences; more than 80% are singletons. The sequenced material came from CD8+ T cells from PBMCs. The source of these receptors is a human donor with multiple sclerosis.

In this sample, this clonotype turned up once. The rearrangement joins TRBV28 to TRBJ2-7, with no clear D. The CDR3 totals 13 residues. Germline CDR1 reads MDHEN; CDR2 reads SYDVKM. V lost 5 bases to trimming and J lost 6 bases, with 14 bases between them. The CDR3 is CASSLVRRSEQYF. The CDR3 DNA is TGTGCCAGCAGTCTAGTCCGACGTAGCGAGCAGTACTTC.

The chain links TRBV5-1 to TRBJ1-2; D is undetermined. Germline CDR1 SGHRS, CDR2 YFSETQ. V was trimmed by 0 bases and J by 0 bases, leaving 9 bases between them. The CDR3 is made up of 15 amino acids. CDR3 sequence: CASSLARRANYGYTF. In nucleotides, the CDR3 is TGCGCCAGCAGCTTGGCTAGGAGAGCTAACTATGGCTACACCTTC.

The J gene is TRBJ1-2, the V gene TRBV12-5; D might be TRBD1 (6 bases). CDR1 LGHNT and CDR2 FRNRAP come from the germline V gene. This CDR3 is 14 amino acids long. V was clipped by 1 base and J by 2 bases, with 8 bases between them. CDR3 bases: TGTGCTAGTGGTTTGGGACAGGTCAACTATGGCTACACCTTC. As protein: CASGLGQVNYGYTF.

This chain joins TRBV4-1 and TRBJ2-7, with D perhaps TRBD1 (6 bases). CDR1 MGHRA and CDR2 YSYEKL come from the germline V gene. Trimming took off 1 base at V and 0 bases at J, with 10 bases between the two ends. This CDR3 comprises 15 residues. Here the CDR3 DNA reads TGCGCCAGCAGCCAAGGGACAGACTTCTCCTACGAGCAGTACTTC. It translates to CASSQGTDFSYEQYF.

This clonotype has just one count. The V call is TRBV24-1, the J call TRBJ2-1; TRBD1 matches at 8 bases. V lost 9 bases, J lost 8 bases, and 14 bases stayed unmatched. The CDR3 is 15 residues long. Germline assignment: CDR1 KGHDR and CDR2 SFDVKD. The CDR3, as DNA: TGTGCCACCGGTGGGGGGCAGGGGGCTTGGGATGAGCAGTTCTTC. Protein product: CATGGGQGAWDEQFF.

V usage is TRBV19 and J usage is TRBJ1-6; tentative D call: TRBD1 (5 bases). Looked up from germline, CDR1 is LNHDA and CDR2 is SQIVND (reference sequence). Trimming pared 8 bases from V and 7 bases from J, leaving 9 bases between. The CDR3 has 12 residues. CDR3 coding DNA: TGTGCCAGTCGGGACGGGAATTCACCCCTCCACTTT. Translated, it gives CASRDGNSPLHF. Complete variable domain (other parts from reference TRBV19 and TRBJ1-6): DGGITQSPKYLFRKEGQNVTLSCEQNLNHDAMYWYRQDPGQGLRLIYYSQIVNDFQKGDIAEGYSVSREKKESFPLTVTSAQKNPTAFYLCASRDGNSPLHFGNGTRLTVT.

The chain uses TRBV12-3 or TRBV12-4 and TRBJ2-5; either TRBD1 or TRBD2 may fit D (5 bases each). The V gene lost 6 bases and the J gene lost 3 bases, with 14 bases spanning the gap. This CDR3 is built from 14 residues. In DNA, the CDR3 is TGTGCCAGCAGGCCCGGGACCGGAGAAGAGACCCAGTACTTC. Protein: CASRPGTGEETQYF.

In the case of this clonotype: An end of the junction differs from the germline gene, which may be a read error. The chain is built from TRBV9 and TRBJ2-1; 11 bases align to TRBD1. CDR1 and CDR2 (germline): SGDLS, YYNGEE. CDR3 length: 18 amino acids. The CDR3 DNA reads as TGTGCCAGCGGCGTAGGCGCCGGGACAGGGGGTCCCTACAATGAGCAGTTCTTC. Translation gives CASGVGAGTGGPYNEQFF. The whole variable domain, remainder taken from reference TRBV9 and TRBJ2-1, is DSGVTQTPKHLITATGQRVTLRCSPRSGDLSVYWYQQSLDQGLQFLIQYYNGEERAKGNILERFSAQQFPDLHSELNLSSLELGDSALYFCASGVGAGTGGPYNEQFFGPGTRLTVL.

The chain employs TRBV15 and TRBJ2-2; 13 positions match TRBD2. The CDR3 loop spans 16 amino acids. V lost 1 base to trimming and J lost 5 bases; unmatched junction nucleotides: 1. Per the germline V gene, CDR1 is LNHNV and CDR2 is YYDKDF (reference sequence). In nucleotides, the CDR3 is TGTGCCACCAGCAGAGCGACTAGCGGGAGGACCGGGGAGCTGTTTTTT. Protein: CATSRATSGRTGELFF.

V and J are TRBV7-9 and TRBJ2-7; TRBD1 agrees at 8 bases. J gave up 3 bases and V 4 bases, and 5 bases lay outside the gene matches. The CDR3 is made up of 14 amino acids. CDR1 SEHNR and CDR2 FQNEAQ come from the germline V gene (reference sequence). The CDR3 loop reads CASSSDREIYEQYF. The CDR3 coding sequence is TGTGCCAGCAGCTCGGACAGGGAGATCTACGAGCAGTACTTC.

The rearrangement uses TRBV13 and TRBJ2-1; D may be TRBD2 (5 bases). The length of the CDR3 is 16 residues. With 4 bases removed from V and 0 bases from J, the gap between germline ends came to 13 bases. Germline values: CDR1 PRHDT, CDR2 FYEKMQ (reference sequence). The CDR3 sequence is CASSSGGTSSYNEQFF. The CDR3 DNA follows: TGTGCCAGCAGCTCCGGAGGAACCAGCTCCTACAATGAGCAGTTCTTC.

The chain links TRBV28 to TRBJ2-7; 10 nucleotides match TRBD1. Germline V gives CDR1 MDHEN, CDR2 SYDVKM. The CDR3 sequence is 13 residues long. J gave up 5 bases and V 4 bases, and 2 bases lay outside the gene matches. DNA for the CDR3: TGTGCCAGCAGTTCGACAGGGGGCGACGAGCAGTACTTC. Its translation is CASSSTGGDEQYF.

This clonotype has just one count. The chain employs TRBV12-3 or TRBV12-4 and TRBJ2-3; TRBD1 matches 7 bases. The CDR3 runs 15 residues. V lost 5 bases, J lost 0 bases, and 5 bases stayed unmatched. This CDR3 reads CASSITGASTDTQYF. The CDR3 bases are TGTGCCAGCAGTATAACAGGGGCTAGCACAGATACGCAGTATTTT.

V and J are TRBV25-1 and TRBJ2-1; D may be TRBD2 (7 bases). V lost 1 base and J lost 4, with 14 bases in between. Germline lookup yields CDR1 MGHDK and CDR2 SYGVNS. CDR3 length equals 16 residues. The CDR3 is CASSEWEGGPYNEQFF. The CDR3, as DNA: TGTGCCAGCAGTGAATGGGAGGGGGGCCCTTACAATGAGCAGTTCTTC. Variable domain in full (rest from reference TRBV25-1 and TRBJ2-1): EADIYQTPRYLVIGTGKKITLECSQTMGHDKMYWYQQDPGMELHLIHYSYGVNSTEKGDLSSESTVSRIRTEHFPLTLESARPSHTSQYLCASSEWEGGPYNEQFFGPGTRLTVL.

The J gene is TRBJ2-5, the V gene TRBV13; no definite D call. Germline values: CDR1 PRHDT, CDR2 FYEKMQ (reference sequence). V shed 4 bases and J shed 7 bases, with 10 bases lying between them. The CDR3 has 12 residues. The CDR3 reads CASSSIIGTQYF. As DNA, the CDR3 is TGTGCCAGCAGCTCCATTATTGGGACCCAGTACTTC.

The chain joins TRBV7-9 to TRBJ2-1, with D unresolved. V was shortened by 3 bases and J by 5 bases, with 5 bases between the two germline ends. Germline V lookup: CDR1 SEHNR, CDR2 FQNEAQ (reference sequence). The CDR3 spans 12 residues. In DNA form, the CDR3 reads TGTGCCAGCAGCTTCGGGCACAATGAGCAGTTCTTC. Translated: CASSFGHNEQFF.

This chain joins TRBV4-2 and TRBJ2-2; TRBD1 might be the D (6 bases). The germline V gene encodes CDR1 LGHNA and CDR2 YNFKEQ. Deletions cut 4 bases from V and 5 bases from J, with 11 bases between. This CDR3 is 14 amino acids long. The CDR3: CASSLTGLTGELFF. CDR3 DNA sequence: TGTGCCAGCAGCCTTACAGGGCTAACCGGGGAGCTGTTTTTT.

The genes are TRBV14 and TRBJ1-1; D call uncertain. This CDR3 comprises 16 residues. V was shortened by 0 bases and J by 4 bases, with 15 bases between the two germline ends. Germline V gene sequence: CDR1 SGHDN, CDR2 FVKESK. The chain's CDR3 is CASSQDRAVESTEAFF. CDR3 DNA: TGTGCCAGCAGCCAAGATCGGGCAGTAGAGAGCACTGAAGCTTTCTTT.

The J gene is TRBJ2-7, the V gene TRBV12-3 or TRBV12-4; TRBD2 matches 9 bases. Losses at the gene ends were 3 bases for V and 2 bases for J; bases not matched to a gene: 2. The CDR3 consists of 14 residues. Written as DNA, the CDR3 is TGTGCCAGCAGTTTTGGCGGGGGGGCCTACGAGCAGTACTTC. It specifies CASSFGGGAYEQYF.

The CDR3 DNA is TGTGCCAGCAGTTCCAGGGAGACCGGGGAGCTGTTTTTT. Translation gives CASSSRETGELFF. The J gene is TRBJ2-2, the V gene TRBV27, with D perhaps TRBD1 or TRBD2 (5 bases each). The CDR3 is 13 residues long. Germline assignment: CDR1 MNHEY and CDR2 SMNVEV (reference sequence). V shed 4 bases and J shed 5 bases, with 8 bases lying between them.

The rearrangement joins TRBV5-6 to TRBJ2-7, with TRBD1 matching 7 bases. Germline V lookup: CDR1 SGHDT, CDR2 YYEEEE. With V trimmed by 3 bases and J by 0 bases, 6 bases remained unmatched. The CDR3 length is 15 residues. The CDR3 DNA sequence: TGTGCCAGCAGCTGGGCAGGGACAGCCTCCTACGAGCAGTACGTC. It codes for CASSWAGTASYEQYV.

This chain uses TRBV10-3 with TRBJ1-5; 7 bases are shared with TRBD1. The CDR3 contains 14 residues. Trimming cost V 2 bases and J 6 bases; bases outside gene matches: 4. Germline CDR1 reads ENHRY; CDR2 reads SYGVKD. CDR3 loop: CAISEVGGSQPQHF. The CDR3 DNA sequence: TGTGCCATCAGTGAGGTAGGGGGCAGTCAGCCCCAGCATTTT.

This clonotype was seen a single time. This chain uses TRBV5-1 with TRBJ2-7, with D unresolved. Germline loops: CDR1 SGHRS, CDR2 YFSETQ. This CDR3 comprises 13 residues. The germline V and J ends were trimmed by 0 bases and 7 bases, with 11 bases remaining between them. CDR3 amino acids: CASSLGGSWEQYF. CDR3 DNA: TGCGCCAGCAGCTTGGGTGGGTCTTGGGAGCAGTACTTC.